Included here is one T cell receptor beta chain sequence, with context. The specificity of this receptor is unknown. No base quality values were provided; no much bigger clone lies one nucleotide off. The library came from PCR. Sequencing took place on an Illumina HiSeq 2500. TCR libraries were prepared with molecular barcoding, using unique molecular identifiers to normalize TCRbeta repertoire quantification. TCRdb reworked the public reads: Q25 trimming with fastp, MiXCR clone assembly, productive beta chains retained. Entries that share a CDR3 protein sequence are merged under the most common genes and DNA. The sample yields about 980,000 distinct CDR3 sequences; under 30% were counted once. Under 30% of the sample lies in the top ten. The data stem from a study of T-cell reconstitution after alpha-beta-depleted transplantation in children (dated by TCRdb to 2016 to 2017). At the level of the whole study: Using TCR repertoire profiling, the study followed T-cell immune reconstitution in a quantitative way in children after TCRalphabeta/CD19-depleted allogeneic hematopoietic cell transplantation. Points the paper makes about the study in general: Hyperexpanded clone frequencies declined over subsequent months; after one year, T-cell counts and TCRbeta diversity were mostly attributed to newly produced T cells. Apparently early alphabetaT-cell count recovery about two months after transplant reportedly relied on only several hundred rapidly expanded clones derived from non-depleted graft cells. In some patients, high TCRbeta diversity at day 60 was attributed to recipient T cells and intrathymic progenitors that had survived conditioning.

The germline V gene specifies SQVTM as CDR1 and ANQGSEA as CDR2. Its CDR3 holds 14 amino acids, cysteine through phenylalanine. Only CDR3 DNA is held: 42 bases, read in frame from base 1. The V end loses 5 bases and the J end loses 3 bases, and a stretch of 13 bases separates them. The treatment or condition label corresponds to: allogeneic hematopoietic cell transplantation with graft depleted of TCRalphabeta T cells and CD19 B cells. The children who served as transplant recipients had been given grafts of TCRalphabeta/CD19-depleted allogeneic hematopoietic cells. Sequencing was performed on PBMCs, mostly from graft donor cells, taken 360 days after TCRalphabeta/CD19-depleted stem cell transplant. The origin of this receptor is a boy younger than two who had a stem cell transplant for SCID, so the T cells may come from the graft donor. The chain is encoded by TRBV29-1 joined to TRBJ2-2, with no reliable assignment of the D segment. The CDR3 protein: CSVPFPSDTGELFF. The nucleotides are TGCAGCGTTCCTTTCCCCTCCGACACCGGGGAGCTGTTTTTT.